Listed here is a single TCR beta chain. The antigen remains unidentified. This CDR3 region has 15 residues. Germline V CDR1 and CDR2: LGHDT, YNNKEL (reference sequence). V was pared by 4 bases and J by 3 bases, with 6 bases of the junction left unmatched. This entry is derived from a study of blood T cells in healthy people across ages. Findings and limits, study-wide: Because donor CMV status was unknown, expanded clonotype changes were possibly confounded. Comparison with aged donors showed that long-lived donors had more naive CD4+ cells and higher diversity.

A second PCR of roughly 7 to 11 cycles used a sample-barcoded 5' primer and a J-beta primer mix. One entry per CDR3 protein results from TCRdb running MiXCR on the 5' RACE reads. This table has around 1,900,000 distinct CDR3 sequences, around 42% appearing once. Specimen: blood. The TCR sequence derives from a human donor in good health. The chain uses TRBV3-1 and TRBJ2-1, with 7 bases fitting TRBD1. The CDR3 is CASSLGQAFYNEQFF. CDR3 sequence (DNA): TGTGCCAGCAGCCTCGGACAGGCCTTCTACAATGAGCAGTTCTTC.